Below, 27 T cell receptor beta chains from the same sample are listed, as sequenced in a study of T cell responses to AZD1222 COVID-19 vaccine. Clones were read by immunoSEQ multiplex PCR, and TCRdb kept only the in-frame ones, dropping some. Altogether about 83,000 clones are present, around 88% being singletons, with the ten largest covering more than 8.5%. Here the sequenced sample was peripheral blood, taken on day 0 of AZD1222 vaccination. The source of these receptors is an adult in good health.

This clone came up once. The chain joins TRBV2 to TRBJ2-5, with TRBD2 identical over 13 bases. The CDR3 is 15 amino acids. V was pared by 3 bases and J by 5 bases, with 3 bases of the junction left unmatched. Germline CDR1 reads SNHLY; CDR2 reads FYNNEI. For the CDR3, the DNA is TGTGCCAGCAGTGATGGACTAGCGGGGGTTGAGACCCAGTACTTC. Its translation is CASSDGLAGVETQYF.

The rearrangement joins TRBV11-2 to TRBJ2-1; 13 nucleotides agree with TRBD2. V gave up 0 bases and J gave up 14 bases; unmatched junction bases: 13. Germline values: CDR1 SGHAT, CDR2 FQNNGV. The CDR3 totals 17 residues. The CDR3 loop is CASSLDRGWTSGGWEFF. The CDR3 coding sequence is TGTGCCAGCAGCTTAGATCGTGGTTGGACTAGCGGGGGATGGGAGTTCTTC.

CDR3 sequence: CASSMVTREKLFF. The CDR3 DNA reads TGTGCCAGTAGTATGGTCACAAGAGAAAAACTGTTTTTT. The rearrangement joins TRBV19 to TRBJ1-4; D is unclear. Trimming took 3 bases from V and 8 from J, leaving 10 bases between them. This CDR3 comprises 13 residues. Per germline, CDR1 LNHDA and CDR2 SQIVND (reference sequence).

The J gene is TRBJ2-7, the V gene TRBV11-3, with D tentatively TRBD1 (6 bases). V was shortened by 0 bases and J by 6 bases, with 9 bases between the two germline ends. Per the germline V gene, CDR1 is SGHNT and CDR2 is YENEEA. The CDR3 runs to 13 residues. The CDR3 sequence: CASSLDGGGEQYF. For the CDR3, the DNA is TGTGCCAGCAGCTTAGATGGGGGCGGCGAGCAGTACTTC.

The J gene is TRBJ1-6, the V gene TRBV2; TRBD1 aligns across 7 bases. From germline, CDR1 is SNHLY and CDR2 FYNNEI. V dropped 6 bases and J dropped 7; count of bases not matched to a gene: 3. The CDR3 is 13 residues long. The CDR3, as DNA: TGTGCCAGCAGGACAGGGAACAATTCACCCCTCCACTTT. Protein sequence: CASRTGNNSPLHF. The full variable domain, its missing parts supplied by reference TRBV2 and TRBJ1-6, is EPEVTQTPSHQVTQMGQEVILRCVPISNHLYFYWYRQILGQKVEFLVSFYNNEISEKSEIFDDQFSVERPDGSNFTLKIRSTKLEDSAMYFCASRTGNNSPLHFGNGTRLTVT.

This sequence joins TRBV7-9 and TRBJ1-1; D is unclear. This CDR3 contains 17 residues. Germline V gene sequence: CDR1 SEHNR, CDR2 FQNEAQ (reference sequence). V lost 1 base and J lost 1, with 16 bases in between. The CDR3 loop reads CASSLGIVQPGNTEAFF. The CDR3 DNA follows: TGTGCCAGCAGCTTAGGTATTGTGCAGCCGGGGAACACTGAAGCTTTCTTT.

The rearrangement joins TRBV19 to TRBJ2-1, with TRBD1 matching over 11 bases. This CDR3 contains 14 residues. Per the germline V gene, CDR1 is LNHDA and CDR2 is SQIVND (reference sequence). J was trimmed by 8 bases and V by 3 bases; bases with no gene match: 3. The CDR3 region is CASSIGQGAHEQFF. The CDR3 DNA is TGTGCCAGTAGTATCGGACAGGGGGCACATGAGCAGTTCTTC.

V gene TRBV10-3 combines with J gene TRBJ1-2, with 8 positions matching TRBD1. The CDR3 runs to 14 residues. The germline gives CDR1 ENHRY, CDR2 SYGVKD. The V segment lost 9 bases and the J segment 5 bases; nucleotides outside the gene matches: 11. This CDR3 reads CAISSGGARYGYTF. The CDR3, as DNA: TGTGCCATTTCTTCAGGGGGCGCGAGGTATGGCTACACCTTC.

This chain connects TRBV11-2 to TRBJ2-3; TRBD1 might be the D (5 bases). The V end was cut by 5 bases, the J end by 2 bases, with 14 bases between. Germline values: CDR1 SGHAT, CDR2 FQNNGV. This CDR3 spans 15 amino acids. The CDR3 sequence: CASSRGHTVTDTQYF. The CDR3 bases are TGTGCCAGCAGCCGAGGACACACAGTCACAGATACGCAGTATTTT.

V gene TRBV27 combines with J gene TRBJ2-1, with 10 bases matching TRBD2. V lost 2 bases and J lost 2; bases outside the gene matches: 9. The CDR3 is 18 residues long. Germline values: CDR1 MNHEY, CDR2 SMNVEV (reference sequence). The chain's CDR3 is CASSLGSGGLAPYNEQFF. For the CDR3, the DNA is TGTGCCAGCAGTTTAGGTAGCGGGGGGCTGGCCCCCTACAATGAGCAGTTCTTC.

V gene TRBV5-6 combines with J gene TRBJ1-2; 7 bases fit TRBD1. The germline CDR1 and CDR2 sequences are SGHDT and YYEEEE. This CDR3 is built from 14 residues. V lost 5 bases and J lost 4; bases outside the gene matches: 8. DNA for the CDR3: TGTGCCAGCAGTCCTGACAGGGCTGCCTATGGCTACACCTTC. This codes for CASSPDRAAYGYTF.

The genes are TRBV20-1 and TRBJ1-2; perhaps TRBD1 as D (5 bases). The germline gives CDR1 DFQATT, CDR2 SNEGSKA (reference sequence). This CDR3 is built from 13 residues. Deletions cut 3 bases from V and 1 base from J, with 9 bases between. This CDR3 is CSASDSVNYGYTF. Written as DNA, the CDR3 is TGCAGTGCTAGTGACAGCGTTAACTATGGCTACACCTTC.

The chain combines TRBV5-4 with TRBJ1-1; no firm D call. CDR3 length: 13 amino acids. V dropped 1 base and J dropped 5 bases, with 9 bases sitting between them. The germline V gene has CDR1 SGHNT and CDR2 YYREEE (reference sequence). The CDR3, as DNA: TGTGCCAGCAGCTTGCTGCCGGGAACTGAAGCTTTCTTT. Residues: CASSLLPGTEAFF.

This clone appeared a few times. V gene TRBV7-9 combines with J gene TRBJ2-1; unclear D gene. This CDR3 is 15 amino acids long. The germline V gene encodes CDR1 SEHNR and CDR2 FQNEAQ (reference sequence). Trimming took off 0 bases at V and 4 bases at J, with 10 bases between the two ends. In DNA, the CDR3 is TGTGCCAGCAGCTTAGCCCTAGGCGATTACAATGAGCAGTTCTTC. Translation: CASSLALGDYNEQFF.

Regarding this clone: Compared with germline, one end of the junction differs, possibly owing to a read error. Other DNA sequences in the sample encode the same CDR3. Here the CDR3 DNA reads TGTGCCAGCAGCTTAAACGGGGGGCCCTACGAGCAGTACTTT. Its translation is CASSLNGGPYEQYF. V gene TRBV7-8 combines with J gene TRBJ2-7, with D possibly TRBD2 on 7 matching bases. Germline values: CDR1 SGHVS, CDR2 FQNEAQ. The length of the CDR3 is 14 residues.

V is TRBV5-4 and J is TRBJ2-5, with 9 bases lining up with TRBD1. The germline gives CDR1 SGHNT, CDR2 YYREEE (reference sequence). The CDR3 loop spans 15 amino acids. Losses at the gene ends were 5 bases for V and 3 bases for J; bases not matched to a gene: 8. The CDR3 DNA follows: TGTGCCAGCAGAGGGAAAGGGACAGGGAAAGAGACCCAGTACTTC. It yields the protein CASRGKGTGKETQYF.

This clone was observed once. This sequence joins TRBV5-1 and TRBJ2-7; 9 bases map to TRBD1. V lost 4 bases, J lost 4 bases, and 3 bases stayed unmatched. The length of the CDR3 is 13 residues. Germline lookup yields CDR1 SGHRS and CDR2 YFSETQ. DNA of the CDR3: TGCGCCAGCAGCCGAGGACAGGGGTACGAGCAGTACTTC. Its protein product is CASSRGQGYEQYF.

Here the CDR3 DNA reads TGTGCCAGCAGCTTATCCCAGGGGGACACCGGGGAGCTGTTTTTT. Amino acid sequence: CASSLSQGDTGELFF. This chain links TRBV7-3 with TRBJ2-2, with TRBD1 matching over 7 bases. The CDR3 has 15 amino acids. Germline CDR1 SGHTA, CDR2 FQGTGA. The trim removed 2 bases at V and 3 bases at J, leaving 3 bases unmatched.

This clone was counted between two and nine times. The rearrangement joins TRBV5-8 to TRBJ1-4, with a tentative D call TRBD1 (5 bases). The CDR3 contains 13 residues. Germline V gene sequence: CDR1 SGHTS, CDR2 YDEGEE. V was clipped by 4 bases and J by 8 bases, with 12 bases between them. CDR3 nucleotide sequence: TGTGCCAGCAGCACGAACAACAGGGAAAAACTGTTTTTT. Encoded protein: CASSTNNREKLFF.

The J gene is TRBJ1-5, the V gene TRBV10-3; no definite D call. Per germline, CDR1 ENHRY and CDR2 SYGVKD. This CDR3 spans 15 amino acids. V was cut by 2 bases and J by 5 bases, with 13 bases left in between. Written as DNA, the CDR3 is TGTGCCATCAGTGAGAAGGAGGGAAGGGATCAGCCCCAGCATTTT. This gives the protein CAISEKEGRDQPQHF.

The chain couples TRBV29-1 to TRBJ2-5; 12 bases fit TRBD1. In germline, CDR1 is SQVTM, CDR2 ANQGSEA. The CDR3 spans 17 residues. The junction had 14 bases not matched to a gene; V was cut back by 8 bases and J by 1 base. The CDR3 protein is CSFEGDRGLVSQETQYF. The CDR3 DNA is TGCAGCTTCGAAGGGGACAGGGGGCTTGTGAGCCAAGAGACCCAGTACTTC.

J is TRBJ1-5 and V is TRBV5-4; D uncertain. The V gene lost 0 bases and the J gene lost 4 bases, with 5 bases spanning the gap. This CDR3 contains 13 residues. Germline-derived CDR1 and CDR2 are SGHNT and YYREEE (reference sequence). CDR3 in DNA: TGTGCCAGCAGCTTGGTTCCTAATCAGCCCCAGCATTTT. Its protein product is CASSLVPNQPQHF.

The CDR3 reads CASSLDGVANSGNTIYF. CDR3 nucleotides: TGTGCCAGCAGCTTGGATGGGGTGGCGAACTCTGGAAACACCATATATTTT. The rearrangement uses TRBV7-3 and TRBJ1-3; D uncertain. There are 17 residues in the CDR3. V was trimmed by 3 bases and J by 0 bases, leaving 15 bases between them. Germline lookup yields CDR1 SGHTA and CDR2 FQGTGA.

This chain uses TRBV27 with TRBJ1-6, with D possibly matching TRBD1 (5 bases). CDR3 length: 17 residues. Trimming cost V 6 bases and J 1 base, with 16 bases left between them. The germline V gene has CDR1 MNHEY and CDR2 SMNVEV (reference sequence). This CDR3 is CASSPRDPGSYNSPLHF. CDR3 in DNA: TGTGCCAGCAGCCCGCGGGACCCCGGGTCCTATAATTCACCCCTCCACTTT.

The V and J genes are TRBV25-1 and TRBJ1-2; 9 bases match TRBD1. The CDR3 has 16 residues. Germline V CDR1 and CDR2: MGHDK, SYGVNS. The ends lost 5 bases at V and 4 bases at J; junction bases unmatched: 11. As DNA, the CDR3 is TGTGCCAGCAGTAACTTACCGGGACAGGGATTCTATGGCTACACCTTC. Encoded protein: CASSNLPGQGFYGYTF.

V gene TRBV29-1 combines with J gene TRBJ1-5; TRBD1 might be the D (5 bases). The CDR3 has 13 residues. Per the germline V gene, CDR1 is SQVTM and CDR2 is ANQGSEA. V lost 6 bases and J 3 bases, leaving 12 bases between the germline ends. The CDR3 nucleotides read TGCAGCGTCTCGGGACCCAACAATCAGCCCCAGCATTTT. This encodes CSVSGPNNQPQHF.

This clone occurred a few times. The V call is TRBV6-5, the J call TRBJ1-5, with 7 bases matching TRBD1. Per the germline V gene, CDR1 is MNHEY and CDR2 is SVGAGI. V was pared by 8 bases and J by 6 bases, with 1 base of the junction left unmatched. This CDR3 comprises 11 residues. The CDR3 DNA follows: TGTGCCAGCTGGGACAGTCAGCCCCAGCATTTT. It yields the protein CASWDSQPQHF.